These 31 T cell receptor beta chains came from one sample sequenced in a study of T cell responses to AZD1222 COVID-19 vaccine. Profiled with immunoSEQ multiplex PCR; TCRdb holds only in-frame clones, not every one. This sample yields about 150,000 clones, of which approximately 92% are seen a single time; roughly 7% belongs to the top ten. Sequenced material: peripheral blood, taken 28 days after the second AZD1222 dose. The receptors here all came from an adult who received the AZD1222 COVID-19 vaccine.

This chain links TRBV6-5 with TRBJ2-7, with 7 bases aligning to TRBD1. The CDR3 runs to 15 residues. The germline gives CDR1 MNHEY, CDR2 SVGAGI. The J segment lost 3 bases and the V segment lost 6 bases, leaving 11 bases of the junction unmatched. CDR3 sequence: CASSATGTVGYEQYF. The CDR3 DNA reads as TGTGCCAGCAGCGCTACCGGGACAGTGGGCTACGAGCAGTACTTC.

The V call is TRBV7-2, the J call TRBJ2-3; unclear D gene. This CDR3 region has 15 residues. Germline-derived CDR1 and CDR2 are SGHTA and FQGNSA. Between the trimmed V and J ends, which lost 2 bases and 0 bases, there was a span of 9 bases. The CDR3 sequence: CASSLYVGSTDTQYF. CDR3 coding DNA: TGTGCCAGCAGCTTATACGTCGGTAGCACAGATACGCAGTATTTT.

V is TRBV7-8 and J is TRBJ1-2; D remains unclear. CDR1 and CDR2 (germline): SGHVS, FQNEAQ. V lost 5 bases to trimming and J lost 0 bases, with 10 bases between them. This CDR3 is 14 amino acids long. CDR3 region: CASSPRAANYGYTF. DNA of the CDR3: TGTGCCAGCAGCCCACGGGCCGCTAACTATGGCTACACCTTC.

This clone rates as medium-sized. V gene TRBV6-4 combines with J gene TRBJ1-5; TRBD1 agrees at 9 bases. V dropped 3 bases and J dropped 5; count of bases not matched to a gene: 5. The CDR3 sequence is 15 residues long. Germline V CDR1 and CDR2: MRHNA, SNTAGT. The CDR3 nucleotides read TGTGCCAGCAGTGAAACGACAGGGGGGGATCAGCCCCAGCATTTT. Translated, it gives CASSETTGGDQPQHF.

The CDR3 region is CASSFYSDEKLFF. CDR3 bases: TGTGCCAGCAGTTTTTACAGTGATGAAAAACTGTTTTTT. The chain is built from TRBV27 and TRBJ1-4; D call uncertain. Germline V gives CDR1 MNHEY, CDR2 SMNVEV (reference sequence). This CDR3 contains 13 residues. V lost 3 bases and J lost 6, with 8 bases in between.

The genes are TRBV12-2 and TRBJ2-7; the table's D call, TRBD2, was not checked against the DNA. TRBV12-2 is noted as a pseudogene. This CDR3 has 16 amino acids. Here the CDR3 DNA reads TGTGCAAGTCGCTTAACGGCCAGCTTGGGAGTACCCGAGCAGTACTTC. Amino acids: CASRLTASLGVPEQYF.

This sequence joins TRBV5-4 and TRBJ2-5, with D perhaps given as TRBD1 or TRBD2 (5 bases each). From germline, CDR1 is SGHNT and CDR2 YYREEE (reference sequence). CDR3 length: 17 residues. V lost 4 bases to trimming and J lost 4 bases, with 23 bases between them. This CDR3 reads CASSPDLRSAGGETQYF. In nucleotides, the CDR3 is TGTGCCAGCAGCCCAGACCTCCGGTCCGCTGGGGGAGAGACCCAGTACTTC.

The chain combines TRBV12-3 or TRBV12-4 with TRBJ1-5, with D unclear. The CDR3 sequence is 13 residues long. V lost 3 bases and J 5 bases, leaving 8 bases between the germline ends. The CDR3 bases are TGTGCCAGCAGTTTCTCTCCCCATCAGCCCCAGCATTTT. Translating it yields CASSFSPHQPQHF.

The chain carries TRBV6-5 and TRBJ1-2; D not resolved. Germline V gives CDR1 MNHEY, CDR2 SVGAGI. The germline V and J ends were trimmed by 2 bases and 4 bases, with 5 bases remaining between them. The CDR3 is 12 residues long. The CDR3 DNA is TGTGCCAGCAGTTACACGGGCTATGGCTACACCTTC. It encodes CASSYTGYGYTF.

As DNA, the CDR3 is TGTGCCAGCAGCCCCGTCTCGTCCTCCTACGAGCAGTACTTC. Amino acid sequence: CASSPVSSSYEQYF. J is TRBJ2-7 and V is TRBV9; the D is unclear. V lost 4 bases and J 0 bases, leaving 11 bases between the germline ends. CDR1 and CDR2 from the germline V gene are SGDLS and YYNGEE. The CDR3 length is 14 residues.

The chain recombines TRBV4-2 with TRBJ2-1; D is unclear. This CDR3 is built from 15 residues. The germline V gene encodes CDR1 LGHNA and CDR2 YNFKEQ. The V end lost 0 bases, the J end lost 7 bases, and 13 bases lay between the germline ends. CDR3 DNA: TGTGCCAGCAGCCAAGATAGAGCTAGTTGGAATGAGCAGTTCTTC. It encodes CASSQDRASWNEQFF.

This chain uses TRBV11-3 with TRBJ2-7, with D possibly being TRBD2 (7 bases). Germline V gives CDR1 SGHNT, CDR2 YENEEA. The CDR3 contains 15 residues. Trimming cost V 1 base and J 4 bases, with 14 bases left between them. CDR3 loop: CASSLGGGVTYEQYF. CDR3 nucleotide sequence: TGTGCCAGCAGCTTAGGAGGGGGGGTTACTTACGAGCAGTACTTC.

The CDR3 DNA reads as TGTGCCAGCAGCGCCTATGGGGGCCCGGAGGGCGAGCAGTACTTC. It codes for CASSAYGGPEGEQYF. This sequence joins TRBV5-4 and TRBJ2-7, with D perhaps assigned TRBD1 or TRBD2 (6 bases each). This CDR3 has 15 residues. Trimming removed 4 bases at V and 6 bases at J, with 20 bases between. The V gene's germline CDR1 is SGHNT and CDR2 YYREEE (reference sequence).

V usage is TRBV27 and J usage is TRBJ2-2, with D possibly TRBD1 on 5 matching bases. The germline CDR1 and CDR2 sequences are MNHEY and SMNVEV (reference sequence). CDR3 size: 15 residues. V lost 6 bases to trimming and J lost 6 bases, with 17 bases between them. Here the CDR3 DNA reads TGTGCCAGCAGCGAATTTCCACAGGTTTCCGGGGAGCTGTTTTTT. Amino acids: CASSEFPQVSGELFF.

The chain is built from TRBV2 and TRBJ2-7; 8 bases align to TRBD1. The CDR3 extends over 13 amino acids. The J segment lost 6 bases and the V segment lost 5 bases, leaving 6 bases of the junction unmatched. Germline assignment: CDR1 SNHLY and CDR2 FYNNEI. The CDR3 loop reads CASSTGQVAEQYF. Here the CDR3 DNA reads TGTGCCAGCAGTACGGGACAGGTGGCCGAGCAGTACTTC.

The V gene is TRBV4-3, the J gene TRBJ2-2; 9 bases fit TRBD2. Germline lookup yields CDR1 LGHNA and CDR2 YSLEER. The V gene end was trimmed by 1 base and the J gene end by 7 bases; junction bases not matched to a gene: 13. The CDR3 has 18 amino acids. The CDR3 loop reads CASSQGGERGVADGELFF. Written as DNA, the CDR3 is TGCGCCAGCAGCCAAGGGGGAGAGCGGGGGGTAGCTGACGGGGAGCTGTTTTTT.

The chain uses TRBV3-1 (or the pseudogene TRBV3-2) and TRBJ1-4, with D perhaps matching TRBD1 (5 bases). CDR1 and CDR2 (germline): LGHDT, YNNKEL (reference sequence). This CDR3 spans 15 amino acids. The V gene lost 3 bases and the J gene lost 4 bases, with 12 bases spanning the gap. The CDR3 region is CASSQRDSYNEKLFF. The CDR3 DNA reads as TGTGCCAGCAGCCAGAGAGACAGCTATAATGAAAAACTGTTTTTT.

The chain carries TRBV5-1 and TRBJ1-6, with TRBD1 matching 9 bases. This CDR3 has 13 residues. Germline CDR1 reads SGHRS; CDR2 reads YFSETQ. The trim removed 5 bases at V and 8 bases at J, leaving 2 bases unmatched. As DNA, the CDR3 is TGCGCCAGCAGGCGGACAGGGGATTCACCCCTCCACTTT. It is translated as CASRRTGDSPLHF.

The V and J genes are TRBV10-3 and TRBJ1-6; possibly TRBD1 for D (6 bases). CDR3 length equals 17 residues. V lost 5 bases and J lost 2, with 16 bases in between. CDR1 is ENHRY, CDR2 SYGVKD, per germline. The CDR3 loop reads CAISQNRARTYNSPLHF. In DNA, the CDR3 is TGTGCCATCAGTCAAAACAGGGCTAGGACCTATAATTCACCCCTCCACTTT.

The CDR3, as DNA: TGTGCCAGCAGCTTAGGTCTCTCGGGACATGAAGCTTTCTTT. As protein: CASSLGLSGHEAFF. This chain links TRBV11-2 with TRBJ1-1; possible D gene TRBD1, 6 bases. The CDR3 spans 14 residues. The germline CDR1 and CDR2 sequences are SGHAT and FQNNGV. V was trimmed by 1 base and J by 7 bases, leaving 13 bases between them. Full variable domain (rest looked up from reference TRBV11-2 and TRBJ1-1): EAGVAQSPRYKIIEKRQSVAFWCNPISGHATLYWYQQILGQGPKLLIQFQNNGVVDDSQLPKDRFSAERLKGVDSTLKIQPAKLEDSAVYLCASSLGLSGHEAFFGQGTRLTVV.

The chain employs TRBV30 and TRBJ1-2, with D hard to call. There are 10 residues in the CDR3. CDR1 GTSNPN and CDR2 SVGIG come from the germline V gene (reference sequence). V was trimmed by 3 bases and J by 4 bases, leaving 3 bases between them. The DNA of the CDR3 is TGTGCCTGGAGAGGCTATGGCTACACCTTC. This translates into CAWRGYGYTF. Variable domain in full (rest from reference TRBV30 and TRBJ1-2): SQTIHQWPATLVQPVGSPLSLECTVEGTSNPNLYWYRQAAGRGLQLLFYSVGIGQISSEVPQNLSASRPQDRQFILSSKKLLLSDSGFYLCAWRGYGYTFGSGTRLTVV.

The chain links TRBV2 to TRBJ1-1, with D unclear. V was pared by 6 bases and J by 3 bases, with 14 bases between. CDR3 size: 14 residues. Germline V gene sequence: CDR1 SNHLY, CDR2 FYNNEI. This CDR3 is CASRVDGLYTEAFF. CDR3 nucleotide sequence: TGTGCCAGCAGGGTGGACGGTTTGTACACTGAAGCTTTCTTT.

With regard to this clone: Mismatch with germline at one junction end may stem from a read error. The chain combines TRBV7-9 with TRBJ1-1; D possibly corresponds to TRBD1 (6 bases). The germline CDR1 and CDR2 sequences are SEHNR and FQNEAQ (reference sequence). The CDR3 totals 13 residues. CDR3 region: CASTLGGSTEAFF. In DNA form, the CDR3 reads TGTGCCAGCACCTTAGGGGGTAGTACTGAAGCTTTCTTT.

CDR3 sequence: CASSLEGQGETQYF. In DNA, the CDR3 is TGTGCCAGCAGCTTAGAGGGACAGGGAGAGACCCAGTACTTC. This chain joins TRBV7-6 and TRBJ2-5, with 9 positions matching TRBD1. The germline gives CDR1 SGHVS, CDR2 FNYEAQ. The junction had 1 base not matched to a gene; V was cut back by 1 base and J by 4 bases. The CDR3 spans 14 residues.

This chain uses TRBV5-1 with TRBJ2-7, with unresolved D. Germline CDR1 and CDR2: SGHRS and YFSETQ. The CDR3 covers 14 residues. V was clipped by 2 bases and J by 2 bases, with 11 bases between them. CDR3: CASSFSWVAYEQYF. For the CDR3, the DNA is TGCGCCAGCAGCTTCTCTTGGGTAGCCTACGAGCAGTACTTC.

V gene TRBV5-8 combines with J gene TRBJ1-2; 9 bases fit TRBD1. Germline trimming cut 1 base from V and 7 bases from J; bases unmatched to any gene: 11. The CDR3 is made up of 16 amino acids. Germline CDR1 is SGHTS and CDR2 is YDEGEE. The CDR3 spells CASSLLWDRVLSGYTF. The CDR3 DNA reads as TGTGCCAGCAGCTTGCTTTGGGACAGGGTATTGTCTGGCTACACCTTC. The variable domain in full, completed from reference TRBV5-8 and TRBJ1-2, reads EAGVTQSPTHLIKTRGQQATLRCSPISGHTSVYWYQQALGLGLQFLLWYDEGEERNRGNFPPRFSGRQFPNYSSELNVNALELEDSALYLCASSLLWDRVLSGYTFGSGTRLTVV.

This chain connects TRBV4-1 to TRBJ1-4; no firm D call. CDR1 MGHRA and CDR2 YSYEKL come from the germline V gene. CDR3 length equals 20 residues. The V end was cut by 0 bases, the J end by 5 bases, with 25 bases between. The CDR3 loop is CASSQDERRFFSGSNEKLFF. Here the CDR3 DNA reads TGCGCCAGCAGCCAAGATGAGAGACGTTTTTTTTCGGGGAGCAATGAAAAACTGTTTTTT.

The V gene is TRBV3-1 (or the pseudogene TRBV3-2), the J gene TRBJ2-2, with TRBD2 identical over 11 bases. CDR1 LGHDT and CDR2 YNNKEL come from the germline V gene (reference sequence). This CDR3 is built from 18 residues. Trimming removed 1 base from V and 2 bases from J; junction bases left unmatched: 6. The CDR3 protein is CASSQAASGGKNTGELFF. DNA of the CDR3: TGTGCCAGCAGCCAAGCGGCTAGCGGGGGGAAAAACACCGGGGAGCTGTTTTTT.

This chain links TRBV5-1 with TRBJ2-7; TRBD2 matches at 7 bases. Germline-derived CDR1 and CDR2 are SGHRS and YFSETQ. V lost 4 bases, J lost 3 bases, and 13 bases stayed unmatched. The CDR3 loop spans 16 amino acids. The CDR3 DNA follows: TGCGCCAGCAGCCCCCCGGTTGGGGGGGAGCTCTACGAGCAGTACTTC. Its protein is CASSPPVGGELYEQYF.

This chain joins TRBV5-3 and TRBJ1-5; 9 bases line up with TRBD1. TRBV5-3 is an ORF for which the function is uncertain. The CDR3 runs to 15 residues. J was trimmed by 4 bases and V by 3 bases; bases with no gene match: 5. Here the CDR3 reads CARSSTGGWNQPQHF. CDR3 coding DNA: TGTGCCAGAAGCTCTACAGGGGGCTGGAATCAGCCCCAGCATTTT.

The chain joins TRBV7-3 to TRBJ2-1; 9 bases line up with TRBD2. V lost 5 bases to trimming and J lost 10 bases; unmatched junction nucleotides: 9. Germline CDR1 reads SGHTA; CDR2 reads FQGTGA. The length of the CDR3 is 14 residues. Here the CDR3 reads CASSLSGGPQEQFF. The DNA for the CDR3 is TGTGCCAGCAGCCTTAGCGGGGGCCCTCAGGAGCAGTTCTTC.